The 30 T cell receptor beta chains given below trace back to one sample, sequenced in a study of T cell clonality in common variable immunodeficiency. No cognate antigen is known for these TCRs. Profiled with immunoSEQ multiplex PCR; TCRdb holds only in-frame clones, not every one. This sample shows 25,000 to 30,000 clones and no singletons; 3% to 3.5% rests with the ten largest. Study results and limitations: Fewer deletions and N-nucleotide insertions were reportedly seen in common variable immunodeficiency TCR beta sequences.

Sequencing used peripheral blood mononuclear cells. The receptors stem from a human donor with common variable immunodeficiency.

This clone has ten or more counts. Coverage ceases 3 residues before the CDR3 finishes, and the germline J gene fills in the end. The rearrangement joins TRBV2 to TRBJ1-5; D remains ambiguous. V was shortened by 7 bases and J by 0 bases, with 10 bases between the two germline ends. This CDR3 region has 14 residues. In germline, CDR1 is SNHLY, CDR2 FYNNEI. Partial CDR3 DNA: TGTGCCAGCACCGGGGTGTATAGCAATCAGCCC. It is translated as CASTGVYSNQP. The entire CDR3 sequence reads CASTGVYSNQPQHF.

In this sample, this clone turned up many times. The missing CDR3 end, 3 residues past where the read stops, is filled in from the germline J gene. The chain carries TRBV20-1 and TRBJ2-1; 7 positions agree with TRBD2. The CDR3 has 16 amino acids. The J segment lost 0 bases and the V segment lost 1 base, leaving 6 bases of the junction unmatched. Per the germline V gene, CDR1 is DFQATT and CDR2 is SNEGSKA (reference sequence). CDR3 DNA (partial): TGCAGTGCTAGAGGGGGGGGGAAGAGCTCCTACAATGAG. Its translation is CSARGGGKSSYNE. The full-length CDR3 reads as CSARGGGKSSYNEQFF.

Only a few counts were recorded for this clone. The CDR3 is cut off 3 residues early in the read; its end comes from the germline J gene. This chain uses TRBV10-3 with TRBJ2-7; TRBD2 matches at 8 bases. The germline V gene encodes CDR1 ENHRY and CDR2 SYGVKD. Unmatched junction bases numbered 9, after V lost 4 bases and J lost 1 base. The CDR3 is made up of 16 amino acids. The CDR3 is CAISVSGGLSSYEQYF. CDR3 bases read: TGTGCCATCAGTGTTTCGGGGGGGCTAAGTTCCTACGAG.

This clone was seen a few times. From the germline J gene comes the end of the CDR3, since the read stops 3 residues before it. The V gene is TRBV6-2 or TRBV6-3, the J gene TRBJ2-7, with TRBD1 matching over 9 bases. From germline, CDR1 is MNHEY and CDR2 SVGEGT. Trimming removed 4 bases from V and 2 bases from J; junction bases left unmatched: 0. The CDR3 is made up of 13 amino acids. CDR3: CASSWDRAYEQYF. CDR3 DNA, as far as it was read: TGTGCCAGCAGTTGGGACAGGGCCTACGAG.

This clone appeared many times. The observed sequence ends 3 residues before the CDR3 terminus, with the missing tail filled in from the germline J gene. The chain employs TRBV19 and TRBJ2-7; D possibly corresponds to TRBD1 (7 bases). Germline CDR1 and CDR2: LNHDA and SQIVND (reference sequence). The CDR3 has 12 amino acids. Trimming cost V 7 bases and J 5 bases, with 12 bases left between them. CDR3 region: CASNRGGDEQYF. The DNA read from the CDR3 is TGTGCCAGTAACAGGGGAGGCGACGAG.

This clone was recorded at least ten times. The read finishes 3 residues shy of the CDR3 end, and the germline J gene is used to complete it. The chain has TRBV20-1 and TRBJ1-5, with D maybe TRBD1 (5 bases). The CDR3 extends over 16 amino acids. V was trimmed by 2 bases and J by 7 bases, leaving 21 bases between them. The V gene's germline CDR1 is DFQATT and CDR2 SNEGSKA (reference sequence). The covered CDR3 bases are TGCAGTGCTAGATTCGGGACTCCGGAAGGAGGGCAGCCC. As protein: CSARFGTPEGGQP. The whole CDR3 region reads CSARFGTPEGGQPQHF.

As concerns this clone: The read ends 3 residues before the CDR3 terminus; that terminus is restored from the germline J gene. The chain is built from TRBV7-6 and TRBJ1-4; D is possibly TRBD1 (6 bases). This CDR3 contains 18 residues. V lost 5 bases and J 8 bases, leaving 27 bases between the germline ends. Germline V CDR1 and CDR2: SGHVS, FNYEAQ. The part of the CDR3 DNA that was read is TGTGCCAGCAGCCTCTACGCTGCGGGCTCACAGGGCGGCGAAAAA. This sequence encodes CASSLYAAGSQGGEK. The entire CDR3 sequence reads CASSLYAAGSQGGEKLFF.

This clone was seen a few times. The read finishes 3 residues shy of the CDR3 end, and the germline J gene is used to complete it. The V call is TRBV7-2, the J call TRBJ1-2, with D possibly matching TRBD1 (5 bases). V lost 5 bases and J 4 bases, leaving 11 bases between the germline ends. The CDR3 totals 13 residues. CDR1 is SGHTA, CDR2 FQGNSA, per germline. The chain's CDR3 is CASSAHRIYGYTF. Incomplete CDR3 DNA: TGTGCCAGCAGCGCACACAGGATCTATGGC.

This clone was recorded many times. The sequenced part of the CDR3 DNA is TGTGCCAGCTCACCGGCCGGACTAGCGGACGAG. Translated: CASSPAGLADE. The complete CDR3 sequence is CASSPAGLADEQYF. V usage is TRBV18 and J usage is TRBJ2-7; 10 bases align to TRBD2. The missing CDR3 end, 3 residues past where the read stops, is filled in from the germline J gene. Trimming took 3 bases from V and 5 from J; bases not matched to a gene: 4. The length of the CDR3 is 14 residues. CDR1 KGHSH and CDR2 LQKENI come from the germline V gene.

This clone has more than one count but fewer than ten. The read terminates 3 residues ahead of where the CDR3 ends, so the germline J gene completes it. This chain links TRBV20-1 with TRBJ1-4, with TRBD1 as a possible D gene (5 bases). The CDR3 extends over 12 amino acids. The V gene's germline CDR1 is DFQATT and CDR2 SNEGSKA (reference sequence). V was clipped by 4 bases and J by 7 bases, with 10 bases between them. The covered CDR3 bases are TGCAGTGCTACAGGGAAGGGTGAAAAA. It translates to CSATGKGEK. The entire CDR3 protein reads CSATGKGEKLFF.

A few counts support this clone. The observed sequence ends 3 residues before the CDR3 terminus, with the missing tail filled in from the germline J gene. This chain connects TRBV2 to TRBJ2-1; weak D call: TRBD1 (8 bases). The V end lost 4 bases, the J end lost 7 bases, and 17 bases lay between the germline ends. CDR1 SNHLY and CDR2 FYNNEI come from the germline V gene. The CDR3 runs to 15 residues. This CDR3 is CASSGNTGGGNEQFF. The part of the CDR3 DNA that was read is TGTGCCAGCAGTGGGAACACAGGGGGAGGGAATGAG.

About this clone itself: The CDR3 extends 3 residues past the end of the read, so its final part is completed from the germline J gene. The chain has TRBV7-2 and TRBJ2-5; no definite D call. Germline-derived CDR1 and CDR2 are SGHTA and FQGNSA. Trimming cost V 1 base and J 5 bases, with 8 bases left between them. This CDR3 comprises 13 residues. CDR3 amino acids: CASSLGALETQYF. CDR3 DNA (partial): TGTGCCAGCAGCTTAGGGGCTCTGGAGACC.

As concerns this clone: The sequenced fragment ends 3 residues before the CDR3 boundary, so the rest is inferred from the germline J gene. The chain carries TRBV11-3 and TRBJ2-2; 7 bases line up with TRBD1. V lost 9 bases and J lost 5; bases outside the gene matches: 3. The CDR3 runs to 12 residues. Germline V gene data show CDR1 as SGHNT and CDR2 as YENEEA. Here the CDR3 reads CASQQGTGELFF. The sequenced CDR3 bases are TGTGCCAGTCAACAGGGGACCGGGGAG.

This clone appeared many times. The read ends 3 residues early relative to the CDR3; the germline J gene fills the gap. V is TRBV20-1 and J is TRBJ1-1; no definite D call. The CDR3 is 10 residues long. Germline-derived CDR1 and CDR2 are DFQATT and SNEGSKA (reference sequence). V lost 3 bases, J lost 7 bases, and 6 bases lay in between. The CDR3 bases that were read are TGCAGTGCTAGTCGGGGTGAA. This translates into CSASRGE. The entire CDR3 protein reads CSASRGEAFF.

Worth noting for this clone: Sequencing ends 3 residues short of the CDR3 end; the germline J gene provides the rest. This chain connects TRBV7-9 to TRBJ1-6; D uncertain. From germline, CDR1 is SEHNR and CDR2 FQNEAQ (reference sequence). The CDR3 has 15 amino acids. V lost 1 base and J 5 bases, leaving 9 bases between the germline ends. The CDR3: CASSLGAVDNSPLHF. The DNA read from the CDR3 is TGTGCCAGCAGCTTAGGCGCGGTGGATAATTCACCC.

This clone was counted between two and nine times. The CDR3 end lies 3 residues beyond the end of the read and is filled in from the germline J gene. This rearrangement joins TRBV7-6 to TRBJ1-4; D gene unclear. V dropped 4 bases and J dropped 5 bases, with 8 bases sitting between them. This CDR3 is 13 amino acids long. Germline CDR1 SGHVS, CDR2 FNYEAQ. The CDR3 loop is CASSYSSNEKLFF. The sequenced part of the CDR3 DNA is TGTGCCAGCAGCTACTCTTCGAATGAAAAA. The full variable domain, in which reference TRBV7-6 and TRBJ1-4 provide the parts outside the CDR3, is GAGVSQSPRYKVTKRGQDVALRCDPISGHVSLYWYRQALGQGPEFLTYFNYEAQQDKSGLPNDRFSAERPEGSISTLTIQRTEQRDSAMYRCASSYSSNEKLFFGSGTQLSVL.

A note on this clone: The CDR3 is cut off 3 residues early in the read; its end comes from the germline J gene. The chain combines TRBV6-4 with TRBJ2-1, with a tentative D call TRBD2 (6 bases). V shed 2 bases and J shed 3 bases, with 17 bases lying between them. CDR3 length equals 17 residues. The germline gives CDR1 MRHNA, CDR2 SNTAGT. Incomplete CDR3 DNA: TGTGCCAGCAGTGACATCGGCGGGATAGCTTTCTACAATGAG. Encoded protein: CASSDIGGIAFYNE. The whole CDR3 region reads CASSDIGGIAFYNEQFF.

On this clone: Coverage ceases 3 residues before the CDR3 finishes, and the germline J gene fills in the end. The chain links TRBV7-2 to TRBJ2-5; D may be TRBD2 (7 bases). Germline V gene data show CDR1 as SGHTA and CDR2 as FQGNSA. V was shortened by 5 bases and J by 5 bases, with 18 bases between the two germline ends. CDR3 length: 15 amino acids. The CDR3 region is CASSPARGAEETQYF. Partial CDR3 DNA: TGTGCCAGCAGCCCCGCCCGGGGGGCGGAGGAGACC.

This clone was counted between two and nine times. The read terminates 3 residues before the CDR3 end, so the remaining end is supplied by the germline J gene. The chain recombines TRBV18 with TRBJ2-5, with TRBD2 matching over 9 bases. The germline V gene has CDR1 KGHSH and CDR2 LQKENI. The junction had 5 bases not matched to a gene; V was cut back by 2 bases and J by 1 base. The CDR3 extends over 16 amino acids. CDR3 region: CASSPVLAGPQETQYF. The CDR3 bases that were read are TGTGCCAGCTCACCAGTTCTAGCGGGGCCCCAAGAGACC.

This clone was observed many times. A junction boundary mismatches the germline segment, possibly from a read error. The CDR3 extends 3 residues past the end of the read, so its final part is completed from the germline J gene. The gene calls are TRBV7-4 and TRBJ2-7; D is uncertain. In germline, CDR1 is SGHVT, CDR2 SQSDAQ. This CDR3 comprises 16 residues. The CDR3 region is CTSSKRSPGSSYEQYF. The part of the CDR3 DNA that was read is TGCACCAGCAGCAAAAGATCCCCAGGTAGCTCCTACGAG.

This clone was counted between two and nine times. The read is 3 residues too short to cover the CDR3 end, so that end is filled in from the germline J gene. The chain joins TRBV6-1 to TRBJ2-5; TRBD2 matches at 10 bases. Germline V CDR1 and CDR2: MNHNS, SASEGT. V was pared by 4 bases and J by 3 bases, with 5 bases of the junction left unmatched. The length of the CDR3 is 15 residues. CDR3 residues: CASSGQGLAEETQYF. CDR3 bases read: TGTGCCAGCAGTGGACAAGGACTAGCGGAAGAGACC.

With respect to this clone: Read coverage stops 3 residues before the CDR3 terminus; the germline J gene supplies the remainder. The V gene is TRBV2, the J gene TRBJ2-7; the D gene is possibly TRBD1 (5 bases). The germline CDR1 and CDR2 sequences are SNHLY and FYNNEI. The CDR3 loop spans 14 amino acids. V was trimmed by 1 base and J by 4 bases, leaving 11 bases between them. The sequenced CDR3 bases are TGTGCCAGCAGTGAAGGGACAAGGGTTTACGAG. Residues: CASSEGTRVYE. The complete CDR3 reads CASSEGTRVYEQYF.

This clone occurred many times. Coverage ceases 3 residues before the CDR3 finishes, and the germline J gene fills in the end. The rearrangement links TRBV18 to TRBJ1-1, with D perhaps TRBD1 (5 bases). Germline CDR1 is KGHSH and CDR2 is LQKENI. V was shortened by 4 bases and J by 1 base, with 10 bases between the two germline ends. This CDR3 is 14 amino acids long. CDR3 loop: CASSQTEKNTEAFF. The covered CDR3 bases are TGTGCCAGCTCACAGACAGAGAAGAACACTGAA. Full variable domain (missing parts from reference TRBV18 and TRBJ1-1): NAGVMQNPRHLVRRRGQEARLRCSPMKGHSHVYWYRQLPEEGLKFMVYLQKENIIDESGMPKERFSAEFPKEGPSILRIQQVVRGDSAAYFCASSQTEKNTEAFFGQGTRLTVV.

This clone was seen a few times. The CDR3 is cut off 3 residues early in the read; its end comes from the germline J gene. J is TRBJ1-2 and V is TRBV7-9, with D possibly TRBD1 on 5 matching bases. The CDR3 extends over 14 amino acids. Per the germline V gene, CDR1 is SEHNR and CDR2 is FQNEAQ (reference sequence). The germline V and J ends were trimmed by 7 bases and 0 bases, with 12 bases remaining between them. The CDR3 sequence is CASTYGGANYGYTF. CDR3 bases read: TGTGCCAGCACCTACGGGGGGGCTAACTATGGC.

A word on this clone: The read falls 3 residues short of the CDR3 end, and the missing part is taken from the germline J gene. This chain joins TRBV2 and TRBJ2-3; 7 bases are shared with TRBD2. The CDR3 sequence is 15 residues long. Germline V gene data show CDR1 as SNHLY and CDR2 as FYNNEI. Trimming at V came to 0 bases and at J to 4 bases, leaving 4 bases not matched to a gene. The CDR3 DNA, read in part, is TGTGCCAGCAGTGAAGCGGGAAGCGGGGCAGATACG. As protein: CASSEAGSGADT. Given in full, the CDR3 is CASSEAGSGADTQYF.

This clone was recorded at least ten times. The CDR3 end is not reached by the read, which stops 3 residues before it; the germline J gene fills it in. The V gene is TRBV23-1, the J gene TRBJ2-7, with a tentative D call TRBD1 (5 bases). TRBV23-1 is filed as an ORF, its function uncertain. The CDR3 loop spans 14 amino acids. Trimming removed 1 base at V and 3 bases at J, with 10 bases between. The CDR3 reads CASSQWRRGYEQYF. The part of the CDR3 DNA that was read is TGCGCCAGCAGTCAATGGCGAAGGGGCTACGAG.

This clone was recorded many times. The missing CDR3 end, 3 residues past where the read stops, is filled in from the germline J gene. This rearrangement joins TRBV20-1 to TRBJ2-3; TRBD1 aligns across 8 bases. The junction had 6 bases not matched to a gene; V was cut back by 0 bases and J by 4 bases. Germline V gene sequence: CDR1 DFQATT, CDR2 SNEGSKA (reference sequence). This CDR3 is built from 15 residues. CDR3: CSARDVAGGADTQYF. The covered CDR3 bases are TGCAGTGCTAGAGATGTGGCAGGGGGCGCAGATACG.

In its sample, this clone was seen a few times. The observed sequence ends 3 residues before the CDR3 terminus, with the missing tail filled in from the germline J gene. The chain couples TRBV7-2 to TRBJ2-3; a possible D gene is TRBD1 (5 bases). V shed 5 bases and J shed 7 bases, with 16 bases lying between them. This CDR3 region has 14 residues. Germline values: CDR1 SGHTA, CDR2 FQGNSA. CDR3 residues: CASSQARVPHTQYF. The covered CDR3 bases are TGTGCCAGCAGCCAAGCCAGGGTCCCACATACG. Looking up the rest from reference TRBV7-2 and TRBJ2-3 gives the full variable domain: GAGVSQSPSNKVTEKGKDVELRCDPISGHTALYWYRQSLGQGLEFLIYFQGNSAPDKSGLPSDRFSAERTGGSVSTLTIQRTQQEDSAVYLCASSQARVPHTQYFGPGTRLTVL.

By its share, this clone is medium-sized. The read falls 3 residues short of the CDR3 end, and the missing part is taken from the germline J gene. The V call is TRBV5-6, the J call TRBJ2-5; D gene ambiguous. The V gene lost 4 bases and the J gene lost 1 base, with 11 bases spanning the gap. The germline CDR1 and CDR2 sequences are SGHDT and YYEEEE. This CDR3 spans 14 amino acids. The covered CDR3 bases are TGTGCCAGCAGCCTCCCGACTGTCCAAGAGACC. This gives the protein CASSLPTVQET. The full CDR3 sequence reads CASSLPTVQETQYF.

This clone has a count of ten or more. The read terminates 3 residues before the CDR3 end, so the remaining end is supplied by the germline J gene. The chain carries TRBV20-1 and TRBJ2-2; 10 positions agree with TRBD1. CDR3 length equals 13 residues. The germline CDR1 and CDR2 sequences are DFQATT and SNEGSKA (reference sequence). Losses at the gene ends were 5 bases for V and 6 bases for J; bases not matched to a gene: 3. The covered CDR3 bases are TGCAGTGCTGACAGGGGGCTGGCCGGGGAG. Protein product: CSADRGLAGE. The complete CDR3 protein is CSADRGLAGELFF.